Shown below are 24 T cell receptor beta chains from a single sample sequenced in a study of blood T cell dynamics during melanoma immunotherapy. Time point in this sample: pre-treatment baseline. The method was immunoSEQ multiplex PCR; TCRdb's version includes in-frame clones alone and lacks a portion of them. The sample contains 8,600 or so clones, 81% of which appear only once. The specimen was blood, collected from a patient treated with checkpoint blockade. The receptors come from a human donor with melanoma.

The chain couples TRBV7-2 to TRBJ1-2, with 10 bases that match TRBD1. The CDR3 length is 15 residues. V dropped 4 bases and J dropped 4; count of bases not matched to a gene: 6. Germline V gives CDR1 SGHTA, CDR2 FQGNSA. CDR3 DNA sequence: TGTGCCAGCAGCTCGACAGGGGGCGGGGGCTATGGCTACACCTTC. It yields the protein CASSSTGGGGYGYTF.

V and J are TRBV14 and TRBJ2-1; 8 nucleotides match TRBD1. The CDR3 runs to 13 residues. The V segment lost 2 bases and the J segment 13 bases; nucleotides outside the gene matches: 7. From germline, CDR1 is SGHDN and CDR2 FVKESK. CDR3 region: CASSQFDRGLQFF. The DNA of the CDR3 is TGTGCCAGCAGCCAATTCGACAGGGGCCTACAGTTCTTC.

V gene TRBV5-6 combines with J gene TRBJ2-1; TRBD2 agrees at 7 bases. CDR1 is SGHDT, CDR2 YYEEEE, per germline. The CDR3 is made up of 14 amino acids. The junction had 1 base not matched to a gene; V was cut back by 0 bases and J by 4 bases. The DNA for the CDR3 is TGTGCCAGCAGCTTGGCTAGCGGATACAATGAGCAGTTCTTC. This codes for CASSLASGYNEQFF.

V gene TRBV10-3 combines with J gene TRBJ2-2, with 9 bases that match TRBD2. V gave up 8 bases and J gave up 0 bases; unmatched junction bases: 4. CDR1 ENHRY and CDR2 SYGVKD come from the germline V gene. This CDR3 spans 15 amino acids. CDR3 bases: TGTGCCATCCTAGCGGGGATGACGAACACCGGGGAGCTGTTTTTT. Its translation is CAILAGMTNTGELFF.

The chain uses TRBV25-1 and TRBJ2-1; possibly TRBD2 for D (5 bases). The CDR3 is made up of 15 amino acids. Germline lookup yields CDR1 MGHDK and CDR2 SYGVNS. Between the trimmed V and J ends, which lost 1 base and 3 bases, there was a span of 10 bases. CDR3 bases: TGTGCCAGCAGTGAATTGCGGGCTATCTACAATGAGCAGTTCTTC. Translated: CASSELRAIYNEQFF.

The V and J genes are TRBV4-1 and TRBJ2-5; TRBD2 agrees at 11 bases. The germline CDR1 and CDR2 sequences are MGHRA and YSYEKL. This CDR3 has 16 amino acids. The J segment lost 4 bases and the V segment lost 3 bases, leaving 7 bases of the junction unmatched. CDR3 sequence (DNA): TGCGCCAGCAGCCACCCCGGAACTAGCGGGAGAGAGACCCAGTACTTC. This sequence encodes CASSHPGTSGRETQYF.

V is TRBV7-2 and J is TRBJ1-1; TRBD1 might be the D (6 bases). V lost 5 bases, J lost 5 bases, and 12 bases lay in between. Per the germline V gene, CDR1 is SGHTA and CDR2 is FQGNSA. The CDR3 has 13 residues. The CDR3 protein is CASSQGRETEAFF. The DNA of the CDR3 is TGTGCCAGCAGCCAGGGGAGGGAAACTGAAGCTTTCTTT.

The chain uses TRBV11-3 and TRBJ2-7; D gene unclear. The CDR3 spans 12 residues. Germline lookup yields CDR1 SGHNT and CDR2 YENEEA. Trimming cost V 5 bases and J 2 bases, with 7 bases left between them. CDR3 protein: CASSHGPYEQYF. DNA of the CDR3: TGTGCCAGCAGCCATGGGCCCTACGAGCAGTACTTC.

The gene calls are TRBV7-9 and TRBJ2-1; tentatively, D is TRBD2 (6 bases). Germline V gene lookup returns CDR1 SEHNR and CDR2 FQNEAQ (reference sequence). Trimming cost V 4 bases and J 4 bases, with 8 bases left between them. This CDR3 region has 13 residues. For the CDR3, the DNA is TGTGCCAGCAGCTGGGGGGAGTACAATGAGCAGTTCTTC. As protein: CASSWGEYNEQFF.

J is TRBJ2-5 and V is TRBV10-3; D may correspond to TRBD1 or TRBD2 (5 bases each). The tail of the sequence fits TRBJ2-7 better, so the J call may be wrong. Germline V lookup: CDR1 ENHRY, CDR2 SYGVKD. This CDR3 has 15 amino acids. The CDR3 is CAISAGTQLSYEQYF. The CDR3 DNA reads TGTGCCATCAGCGCCGGGACCCAGCTCTCCTACGAGCAGTACTTC.

This clone was detected once. The CDR3 reads CASRNRPAGGPEFF. CDR3 DNA: TGTGCCAGCAGAAACAGACCGGCGGGGGGGCCGGAGTTCTTC. The chain couples TRBV27 to TRBJ2-1, with 9 bases fitting TRBD2. The CDR3 runs to 14 residues. Germline trimming cut 6 bases from V and 14 bases from J; bases unmatched to any gene: 14. CDR1 and CDR2 from the germline V gene are MNHEY and SMNVEV (reference sequence).

The CDR3 nucleotides read TGTGCCAGCAGTTTCACAGGATACTCCCGGGAAGGGGCCAACGTCCTGACTTTC. Protein: CASSFTGYSREGANVLTF. V usage is TRBV27 and J usage is TRBJ2-6; D may correspond to TRBD1 or TRBD2 (5 bases each). Between the trimmed V and J ends, which lost 3 bases and 4 bases, there was a span of 19 bases. The CDR3 contains 18 residues. The germline gives CDR1 MNHEY, CDR2 SMNVEV (reference sequence).

V gene TRBV7-2 combines with J gene TRBJ2-4; 9 bases fit TRBD1. Germline lookup yields CDR1 SGHTA and CDR2 FQGNSA. CDR3 length equals 16 residues. The V segment lost 3 bases and the J segment 2 bases; nucleotides outside the gene matches: 5. The CDR3 DNA is TGTGCCAGCAGCTTGGGACAGGGAGGAACCAAAAACATTCAGTACTTC. Translated, it gives CASSLGQGGTKNIQYF.

The chain recombines TRBV6-5 with TRBJ2-7, with TRBD2 identical over 15 bases. The CDR3 totals 15 residues. Trimming took 6 bases from V and 7 from J; bases not matched to a gene: 7. Germline values: CDR1 MNHEY, CDR2 SVGAGI. The CDR3 loop reads CASRPRTSGRAEQYF. Here the CDR3 DNA reads TGTGCCAGCAGACCACGGACTAGCGGGAGGGCAGAGCAGTACTTC.

This clone was seen a single time. V usage is TRBV19 and J usage is TRBJ2-5; 12 bases map to TRBD2. This CDR3 has 17 residues. V was pared by 1 base and J by 5 bases, with 8 bases of the junction left unmatched. Germline CDR1 and CDR2: LNHDA and SQIVND (reference sequence). The CDR3 spells CASSIGRLAGAVETQYF. In nucleotides, the CDR3 is TGTGCCAGTAGTATAGGGAGACTAGCGGGAGCAGTGGAGACCCAGTACTTC.

The rearrangement joins TRBV25-1 to TRBJ1-6, with unresolved D. CDR3 size: 12 residues. V lost 6 bases, J lost 7 bases, and 7 bases lay in between. Germline V gives CDR1 MGHDK, CDR2 SYGVNS. CDR3 bases: TGTGCCAGCAGACTGGGGAATTCACCCCTCCACTTT. It translates to CASRLGNSPLHF. The variable domain in full, completed from reference TRBV25-1 and TRBJ1-6, reads EADIYQTPRYLVIGTGKKITLECSQTMGHDKMYWYQQDPGMELHLIHYSYGVNSTEKGDLSSESTVSRIRTEHFPLTLESARPSHTSQYLCASRLGNSPLHFGNGTRLTVT.

V is TRBV30 and J is TRBJ2-1; the match to TRBD2 covers 7 bases. CDR1 is GTSNPN, CDR2 SVGIG, per germline (reference sequence). The CDR3 runs to 18 residues. Trimming removed 0 bases from V and 7 bases from J; junction bases left unmatched: 18. In nucleotides, the CDR3 is TGTGCCTGGAGTGTACCACAACGGCTCGGCGGCGGGGGTAATGAGCAGTTCTTC. This gives the protein CAWSVPQRLGGGGNEQFF.

As to this clone: Sequence at one end of the junction differs from germline and may be a read error. The chain is built from TRBV4-1 and TRBJ1-2; maybe TRBD1 (5 bases). CDR3 length equals 14 residues. CDR1 MGHRA and CDR2 YSYEKL come from the germline V gene. CDR3 in amino acids: CASSQDRFTGEYDF. The CDR3, as DNA: TGCGCCAGCAGCCAAGATCGCTTTACGGGGGAATATGACTTC.

This clone was seen more than once but under ten times. The chain joins TRBV30 to TRBJ1-1; D gene uncertain. Germline assignment: CDR1 GTSNPN and CDR2 SVGIG (reference sequence). V was trimmed by 0 bases and J by 1 base, leaving 6 bases between them. The length of the CDR3 is 13 residues. The CDR3, as DNA: TGTGCCTGGAGTGTAACAGAGAACACTGAAGCTTTCTTT. It codes for CAWSVTENTEAFF.

The CDR3 loop reads CASSPGLTGELFF. The DNA for the CDR3 is TGTGCCAGCAGCCCAGGACTCACCGGGGAGCTGTTTTTT. V is TRBV5-6 and J is TRBJ2-2, with D possibly being TRBD2 (5 bases). This CDR3 contains 13 residues. V shed 4 bases and J shed 4 bases, with 8 bases lying between them. Germline loops: CDR1 SGHDT, CDR2 YYEEEE.

The genes are TRBV5-4 and TRBJ1-2, with no clear D. CDR3 length: 14 residues. Germline V lookup: CDR1 SGHNT, CDR2 YYREEE (reference sequence). The ends were cut back, 0 bases at V and 1 base at J, with 7 bases in the middle. The chain's CDR3 is CASSLDGSNYGYTF. The DNA for the CDR3 is TGTGCCAGCAGCTTGGATGGCAGTAACTATGGCTACACCTTC.

This clone has only a few counts. This chain uses TRBV7-9 with TRBJ1-2; the match to TRBD1 covers 9 bases. Germline CDR1 is SEHNR and CDR2 is FQNEAQ (reference sequence). The CDR3 sequence is 14 residues long. V shed 1 base, J shed 9 bases, and the junction held 6 bases outside the gene matches. For the CDR3, the DNA is TGTGCCAGCAGCTTAGATTGGGACAGGGTGCGCTACACCTTC. Translated, it gives CASSLDWDRVRYTF.

The rearrangement joins TRBV5-1 to TRBJ2-1; 7 nucleotides match TRBD2. Germline V CDR1 and CDR2: SGHRS, YFSETQ. V lost 0 bases, J lost 7 bases, and 1 base stayed unmatched. The CDR3 is made up of 13 amino acids. The CDR3, as DNA: TGCGCCAGCAGCTTGGGGACTAGAAATGAGCAGTTCTTC. This sequence encodes CASSLGTRNEQFF. Together with reference TRBV5-1 and TRBJ2-1, the CDR3 gives the full variable domain: KAGVTQTPRYLIKTRGQQVTLSCSPISGHRSVSWYQQTPGQGLQFLFEYFSETQRNKGNFPGRFSGRQFSNSRSEMNVSTLELGDSALYLCASSLGTRNEQFFGPGTRLTVL.

The gene calls are TRBV28 and TRBJ2-1; no clear D gene. This CDR3 has 13 residues. V gave up 4 bases and J gave up 4 bases, with 8 bases separating them. In germline, CDR1 is MDHEN, CDR2 SYDVKM. DNA of the CDR3: TGTGCCAGCAGTTCGACCGAGTACAATGAGCAGTTCTTC. Amino acid sequence: CASSSTEYNEQFF.